Described below is a single TCR beta chain sequence and its context. This clone was seen only a few times. Its antigen is currently not known. The input lacks base qualities; no much larger clone sits a single base away. The data belong to a study of cytomegalovirus exposure and HLA in healthy donors (dated by TCRdb to about 2017). Regarding the research as a whole: An earlier analysis of fewer than 750 of the donors reported about 300 Gb of sequence data and 117 million unique TCR beta sequences obtained from roughly 170 million T cells. Typing coverage varied by locus: roughly 629-630 donors for A, B, C, DRB1 and DQB1; roughly 520 for DQA1; around 610 for DPA1; 400 to 480 for DPB1. Every repertoire in the discovery cohort had been generated on one and the same sequencing platform. A later analysis re-examined previously published TCR beta repertoires from just over 650 donors and added high-resolution HLA genotyping to investigate patterns of TCR occurrence. The study combined high-throughput TCR immunosequencing, statistical association of individual TCRs with disease status, and machine learning to predict cytomegalovirus infection status. An earlier analysis of 587 of the donors applied high-throughput TCR beta sequencing to assess whether each TCR beta V gene segment acted as functional or pseudogenic. Because of strong linkage in the cohort, five DR-DQ haplotypes were treated as single units for association and clustering. An early release that covered several hundred HLA-typed donors contained approximately 300 gigabases of sequencing data and roughly 84 million unique TCR sequences. Of the roughly 400 genotyped donors, approximately 83% fell in the genetic ancestry cluster associated with self-reported Caucasian donors. The aim of the study was to test whether cataloging public T cell receptors could identify signatures of past pathogen exposure. The T cell repertoires of about 700 subjects were profiled by immunosequencing and related to cytomegalovirus serostatus. Among several hundred genotyped donors of the cohort, an average of around 250,000 unique TCR beta nucleotide sequences was sequenced per donor, of which about 18% were non-productive. HLA typing covered class I and class II loci at four-digit resolution. Along with the approximately 700-subject first cohort, a separate validation cohort of over 90 different subjects was used. In the later analysis, no new phenotypic data were used to find candidate immune exposures; instead, reliance was placed on TCR beta sequences and their occurrence across donors. A later genetic analysis took genome-wide SNP genotypes for 398 of the 666 donors and used that subset as a discovery cohort. Donor age, sex, ethnicity and CMV serostatus were collected together with the repertoire data. The research as a whole found: Sequencing depth was assumed to be roughly uniform across donors in the presence/absence analyses, though that assumption may not hold. When HLA alleles, especially DR and DQ, strongly co-occurred, TCR associations were difficult to assign to individual alleles. Cytomegalovirus status was reported to be diagnosed by the classifier with high specificity and sensitivity in both the original and validation cohorts. It was suggested by the authors that the approach could potentially be generalized to other disease states and immunological phenotypes. Immune exposure information for the cohort was limited to CMV serostatus. Only TCR beta chains were sequenced in this cohort, and the absence of alpha or paired-chain data limited detectable features. V-gene and J-gene trimming of TCR beta chains was associated with a missense DCLRE1C variant in a later genetic analysis, and the association was replicated in an independent cohort. A later genetic analysis reported fewer N-insertions in productive TCRs among donors in an Asian-associated ancestry cluster than the roughly 700-donor mean. A cluster of highly shared sequence variants was judged likely to represent a technical artifact of the sequencing pipeline. Because HLA typing was missing for some donors at each locus, association tests included only the typed subset. Because the 87-base-pair reads could not distinguish some IMGT-functional V segments, including TRBV6-2 and TRBV6-3, those segments were excluded. The earlier analysis of almost 600 of the donors excluded approximately 15 rarely observed V segments, including chromosome 9 orphons, because counts were too low. In a later analysis, HLA-associated TCR beta chains showed more clonal expansion and lower generation probabilities than non-associated chains that were equally common. According to a later analysis, TCR association rates differed among HLA loci, with DRB1 alleles showing the most associated TCRs and HLA-C alleles showing the fewest. In a later analysis, around 17,000 TCR beta sequences were associated with specific HLA alleles at a false discovery rate of 0.05. In an earlier analysis of approximately 590 of the donors, most TCR beta V segments appeared in productive rearrangements about 87% or about 30% of the time, broadly matching IMGT annotations. A few of the identified cytomegalovirus-associated TCR beta chains were confirmed in vitro to be specific for cytomegalovirus antigens. A further reported finding was that TCR beta sequences accurately predicted the HLA-A and HLA-B alleles for most subjects in the first cohort. A total of 150 to 200 TCR beta chains were listed by the study as associated with cytomegalovirus. Most TCR sequences were observed very rarely across donors, whereas some public TCRs were present in many individuals. A later analysis found that most CMV-associated TCR beta chains appeared HLA-restricted, with HLA associations seemingly driven largely by CMV exposure. Linkage disequilibrium might explain the correlated functional status among segregating V segments, but an unknown experimental factor could not be excluded. In a later analysis, several top co-occurrence clusters were reported to appear linked to parvovirus B19, influenza, CMV and Epstein-Barr virus.

Library preparation was by the immunoSEQ multiplex PCR assay. The multiplex PCR relied on a mix of 60 forward primers for TCR Vbeta segments and 13 reverse primers for TCR Jbeta segments. Amplification of the CDR3 region of rearranged TCR beta genes was performed with a multiplex PCR assay on genomic DNA. On the Illumina HiSeq System, the amplified TCR beta libraries were sequenced as 87-base-pair reads. The paper's processing steps were these. A later analysis tallied 75 million to 95 million unique TCR beta chains across the 600 to 700 repertoires, and approximately 11 million of those chains were shared by two or more donors. To remove PCR and sequencing errors, raw reads were error-corrected and collapsed into unique sequences using a nearest-neighbor algorithm that merged closely related sequences. CDR3 sequences were aligned to IMGT reference sequences to assign V, D and J gene segments. Each retained sequence needed at least a six-nucleotide match to both a V gene segment and a J gene segment. Rearrangements were classified as productive when the CDR3 lacked stop codons and remained in frame with V and J, and all other rearrangements were classified as non-productive. CDR3 was defined by IMGT convention, running from the second conserved V-encoded cysteine to the conserved J-encoded phenylalanine. Sequences without an unambiguous match to a single V gene segment were excluded from the earlier analysis of approximately 560 of the donors. In an earlier analysis of a few hundred of the donors, V segments were called functional above 56.7% productive rearrangements and were called segregating when the between-donor standard deviation exceeded 5%. A statistical classification framework was built to diagnose cytomegalovirus status from the catalog of TCR beta chain sequences. A later analysis assigned V and J genes by comparing TCR nucleotide sequences with IMGT/GENE-DB human TR gene sequences. Using the TCRdist pipeline, a later analysis assigned CDR3 sequences along with most-parsimonious VDJ recombination scenarios. In a later analysis, each TCR beta chain was defined by its CDR3 amino acid sequence together with its V-gene family, and reads without a unique V-gene family were excluded. As a way to deal with suspected cross-contamination and a sequencing artifact, a later analysis dropped 640 or so nucleotide sequences that were highly shared and had low generation probability. For each public chain, a later analysis derived a clonal expansion index from normalized ranks of inferred template counts within each repertoire. A later analysis computed generation probabilities with a VDJ recombination model fitted to out-of-frame rearrangements, and checked the results against IGoR. A later analysis scored TCR-TCR, TCR-HLA and TCR-CMV co-occurrence with hypergeometric tests, applying a repertoire-size bias correction to TCR pairs. A later analysis estimated false discovery rates by permuting HLA or CMV assignments 20 times. A later analysis grouped co-occurring TCRs with DBSCAN, adding TCRdist sequence similarity when clustering within HLA-allele-positive subsets. Repertoires with fewer than 30,000 or more than 120,000 public chains were left out of co-occurrence clustering, as were five repertoires with anomalous nucleotide sharing. In TCRdb, the immuneACCESS table is reduced to in-frame sequences with V and J assigned. These tables do not hold every clone; where another copy was compared, an unresolved V gene accounts for under half, and the others remain unexplained. V and J calls and clone size are copied from that table; D and trimming were computed from the DNA. The sample table lists some 110,000 clones, around 80% of them with a count of one. Of the sample, about 2.2% falls within the top ten clones.

In total, just over 650 healthy bone marrow donors made up the cohort. Cohort members were all nominally healthy when sampled, although unrecorded immune exposures were likely present. The donor tested CMV seronegative and was one of the 352 seronegative cohort members. Each donor provided a peripheral blood sample, and peripheral blood mononuclear cells were used for TCR beta sequencing. The Qiagen DNeasy Blood Extraction Kit was used to extract genomic DNA from the blood cell samples. Including the terminal cysteine and phenylalanine, the CDR3 comprises 13 residues. Of the read, only the CDR3 DNA is kept; its 39 bases are in frame from base 1. CDR1 LNHNV and CDR2 YYDKDF are derived from the germline V gene (reference sequence). V loses 1 base, J loses 7 bases, and the germline ends lie 8 bases apart.

Sequenced material: PBMCs. The sequence links TRBV15 to TRBJ1-5; TRBD1 is a possible D gene, resting on 6 matching bases. The TCR sequence derives from a man younger than 45 in good health and CMV-seronegative. The sequence in DNA is TGTGCCACCAGCAGAGCAGGGGTCCAGCCCCAGCATTTT. This codes for CATSRAGVQPQHF.